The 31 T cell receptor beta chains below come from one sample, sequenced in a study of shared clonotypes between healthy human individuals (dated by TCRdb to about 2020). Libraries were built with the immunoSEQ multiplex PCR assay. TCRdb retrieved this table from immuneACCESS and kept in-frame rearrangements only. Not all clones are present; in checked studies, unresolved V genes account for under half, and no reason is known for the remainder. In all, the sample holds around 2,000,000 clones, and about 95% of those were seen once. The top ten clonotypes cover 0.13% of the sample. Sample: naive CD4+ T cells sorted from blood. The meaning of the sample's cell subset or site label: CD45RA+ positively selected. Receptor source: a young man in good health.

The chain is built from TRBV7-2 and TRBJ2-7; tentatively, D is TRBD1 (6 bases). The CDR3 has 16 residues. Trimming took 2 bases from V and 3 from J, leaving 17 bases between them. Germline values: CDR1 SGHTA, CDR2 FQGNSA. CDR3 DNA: TGTGCCAGCAGCTTACTACAGGGACACCACTTCTACGAGCAGTACTTC. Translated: CASSLLQGHHFYEQYF.

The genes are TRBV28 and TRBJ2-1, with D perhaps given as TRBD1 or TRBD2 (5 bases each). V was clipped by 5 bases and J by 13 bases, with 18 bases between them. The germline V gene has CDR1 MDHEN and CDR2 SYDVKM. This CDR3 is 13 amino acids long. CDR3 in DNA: TGTGCCAGCAGTCCTAGCCCCGGGACGGCTCAGTTCTTC. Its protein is CASSPSPGTAQFF. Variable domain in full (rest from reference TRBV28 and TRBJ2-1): DVKVTQSSRYLVKRTGEKVFLECVQDMDHENMFWYRQDPGLGLRLIYFSYDVKMKEKGDIPEGYSVSREKKERFSLILESASTNQTSMYLCASSPSPGTAQFFGPGTRLTVL.

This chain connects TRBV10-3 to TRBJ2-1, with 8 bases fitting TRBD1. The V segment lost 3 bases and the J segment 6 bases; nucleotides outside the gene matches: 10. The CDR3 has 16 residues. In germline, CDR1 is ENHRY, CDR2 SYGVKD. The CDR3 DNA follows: TGTGCCATCAGTGACCTTGGACAGGGAGTAGTCAATGAGCAGTTCTTC. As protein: CAISDLGQGVVNEQFF.

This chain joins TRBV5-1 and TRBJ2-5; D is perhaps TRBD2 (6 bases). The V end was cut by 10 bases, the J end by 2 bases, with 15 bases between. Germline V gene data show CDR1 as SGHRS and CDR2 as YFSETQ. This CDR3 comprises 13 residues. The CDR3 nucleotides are TGCGCCTCCGCGGGGACGGATCAAGAGACCCAGTACTTC. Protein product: CASAGTDQETQYF.

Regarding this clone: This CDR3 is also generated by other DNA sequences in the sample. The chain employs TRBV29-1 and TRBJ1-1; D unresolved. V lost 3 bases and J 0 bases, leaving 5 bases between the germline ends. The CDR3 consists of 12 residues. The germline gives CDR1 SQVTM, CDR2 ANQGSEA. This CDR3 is CSVDGVNTEAFF. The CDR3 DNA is TGCAGCGTTGATGGGGTGAACACTGAAGCTTTCTTT.

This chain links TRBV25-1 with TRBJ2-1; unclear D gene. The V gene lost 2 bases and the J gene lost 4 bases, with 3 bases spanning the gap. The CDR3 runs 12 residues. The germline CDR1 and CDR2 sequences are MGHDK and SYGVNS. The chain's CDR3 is CASSERYNEQFF. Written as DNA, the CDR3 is TGTGCCAGCAGTGAACGGTACAATGAGCAGTTCTTC.

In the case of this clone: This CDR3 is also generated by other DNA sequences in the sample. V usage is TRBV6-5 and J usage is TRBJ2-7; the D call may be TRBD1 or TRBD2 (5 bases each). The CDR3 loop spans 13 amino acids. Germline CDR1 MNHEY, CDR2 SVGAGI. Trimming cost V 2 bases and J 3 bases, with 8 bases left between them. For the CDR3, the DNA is TGTGCCAGCAGTTACCTTGGGGGCTACGAGCAGTACTTC. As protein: CASSYLGGYEQYF.

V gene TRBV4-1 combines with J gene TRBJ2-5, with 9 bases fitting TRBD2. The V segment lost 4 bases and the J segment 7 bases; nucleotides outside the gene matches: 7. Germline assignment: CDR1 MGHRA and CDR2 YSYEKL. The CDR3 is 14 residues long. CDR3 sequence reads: CASSRVAGEGTQYF. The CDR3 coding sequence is TGCGCCAGCAGCCGCGTAGCGGGAGAGGGGACCCAGTACTTC.

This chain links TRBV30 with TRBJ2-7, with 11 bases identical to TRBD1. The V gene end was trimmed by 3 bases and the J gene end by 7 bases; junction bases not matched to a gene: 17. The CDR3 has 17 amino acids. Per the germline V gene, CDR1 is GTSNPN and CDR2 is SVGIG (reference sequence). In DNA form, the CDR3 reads TGTGCCTGGAGCCTGGCTGAGGGACAGGGGGTTGCTGGAGAGCAGTACTTC. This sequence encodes CAWSLAEGQGVAGEQYF. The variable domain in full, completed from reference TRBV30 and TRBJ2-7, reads SQTIHQWPATLVQPVGSPLSLECTVEGTSNPNLYWYRQAAGRGLQLLFYSVGIGQISSEVPQNLSASRPQDRQFILSSKKLLLSDSGFYLCAWSLAEGQGVAGEQYFGPGTRLTVT.

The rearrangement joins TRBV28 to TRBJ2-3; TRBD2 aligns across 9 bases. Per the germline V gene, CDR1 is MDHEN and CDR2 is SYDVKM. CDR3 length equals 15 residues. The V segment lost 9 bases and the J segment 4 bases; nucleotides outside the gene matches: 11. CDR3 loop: CASVRSGGRADTQYF. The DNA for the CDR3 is TGTGCCAGTGTTAGGAGCGGGGGGAGAGCAGATACGCAGTATTTT.

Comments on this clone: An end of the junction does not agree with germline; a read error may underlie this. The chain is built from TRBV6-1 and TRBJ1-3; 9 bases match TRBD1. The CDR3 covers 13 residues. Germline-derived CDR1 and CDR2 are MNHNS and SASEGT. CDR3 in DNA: TGTGCCAGCGGGACAGGGACTGGCAACACCATATATTTT. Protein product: CASGTGTGNTIYF.

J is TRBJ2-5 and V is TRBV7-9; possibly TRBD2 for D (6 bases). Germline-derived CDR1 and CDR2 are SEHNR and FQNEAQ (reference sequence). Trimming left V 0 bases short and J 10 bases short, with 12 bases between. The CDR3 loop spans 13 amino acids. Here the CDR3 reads CASSLASGGDQYF. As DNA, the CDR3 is TGTGCCAGCAGCTTAGCGTCCGGAGGGGACCAGTACTTC.

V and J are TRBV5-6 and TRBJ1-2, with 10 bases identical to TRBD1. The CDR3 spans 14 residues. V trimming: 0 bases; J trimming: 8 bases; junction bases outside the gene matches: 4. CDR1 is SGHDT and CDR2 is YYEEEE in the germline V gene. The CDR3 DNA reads TGTGCCAGCAGCTTGGAAGACAGGGGGCACGGCTACACCTTC. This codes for CASSLEDRGHGYTF.

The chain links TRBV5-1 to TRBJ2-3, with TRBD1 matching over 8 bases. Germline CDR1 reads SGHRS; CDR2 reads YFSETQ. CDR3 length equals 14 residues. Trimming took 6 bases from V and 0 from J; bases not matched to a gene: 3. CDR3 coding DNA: TGCGCCAGCATGGGACAGGTTAGCACAGATACGCAGTATTTT. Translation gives CASMGQVSTDTQYF.

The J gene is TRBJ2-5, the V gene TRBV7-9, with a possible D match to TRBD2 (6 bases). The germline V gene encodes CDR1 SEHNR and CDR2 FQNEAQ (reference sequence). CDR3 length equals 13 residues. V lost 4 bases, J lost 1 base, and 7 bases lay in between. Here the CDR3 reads CASSSGGQETQYF. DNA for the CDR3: TGTGCCAGCAGCTCCGGGGGCCAAGAGACCCAGTACTTC.

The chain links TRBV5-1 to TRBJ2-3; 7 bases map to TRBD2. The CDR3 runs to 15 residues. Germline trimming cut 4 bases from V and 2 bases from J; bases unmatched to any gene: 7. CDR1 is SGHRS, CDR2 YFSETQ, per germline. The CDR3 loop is CASSHTSALTDTQYF. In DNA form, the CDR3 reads TGCGCCAGCAGCCACACTAGCGCCCTCACAGATACGCAGTATTTT.

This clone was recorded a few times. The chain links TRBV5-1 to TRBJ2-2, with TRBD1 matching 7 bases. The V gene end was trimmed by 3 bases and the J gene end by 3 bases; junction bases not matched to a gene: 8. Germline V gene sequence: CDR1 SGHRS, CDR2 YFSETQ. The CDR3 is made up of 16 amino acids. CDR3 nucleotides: TGCGCCAGCAGCTCCGGACAGGCGGGCTACACCGGGGAGCTGTTTTTT. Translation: CASSSGQAGYTGELFF. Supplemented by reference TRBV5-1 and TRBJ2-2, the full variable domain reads KAGVTQTPRYLIKTRGQQVTLSCSPISGHRSVSWYQQTPGQGLQFLFEYFSETQRNKGNFPGRFSGRQFSNSRSEMNVSTLELGDSALYLCASSSGQAGYTGELFFGEGSRLTVL.

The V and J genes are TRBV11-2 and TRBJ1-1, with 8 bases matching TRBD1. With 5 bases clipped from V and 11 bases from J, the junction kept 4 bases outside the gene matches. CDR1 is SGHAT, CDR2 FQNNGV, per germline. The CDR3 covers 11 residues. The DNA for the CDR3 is TGTGCCAGCAGCCACCGGGACAGGGCTTTCTTT. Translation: CASSHRDRAFF.

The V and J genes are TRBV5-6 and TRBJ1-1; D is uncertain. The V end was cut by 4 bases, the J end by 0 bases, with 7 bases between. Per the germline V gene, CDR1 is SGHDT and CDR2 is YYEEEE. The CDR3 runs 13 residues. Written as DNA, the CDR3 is TGTGCCAGCAGCCGTGACTTGAACACTGAAGCTTTCTTT. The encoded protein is CASSRDLNTEAFF.

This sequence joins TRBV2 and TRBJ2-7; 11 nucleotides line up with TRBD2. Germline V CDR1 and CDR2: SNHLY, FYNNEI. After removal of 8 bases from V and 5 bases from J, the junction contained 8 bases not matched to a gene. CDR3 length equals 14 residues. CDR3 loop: CASGLAGGRNEQYF. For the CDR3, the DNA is TGTGCCAGCGGCCTAGCGGGAGGTCGCAACGAGCAGTACTTC. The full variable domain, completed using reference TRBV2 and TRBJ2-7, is EPEVTQTPSHQVTQMGQEVILRCVPISNHLYFYWYRQILGQKVEFLVSFYNNEISEKSEIFDDQFSVERPDGSNFTLKIRSTKLEDSAMYFCASGLAGGRNEQYFGPGTRLTVT.

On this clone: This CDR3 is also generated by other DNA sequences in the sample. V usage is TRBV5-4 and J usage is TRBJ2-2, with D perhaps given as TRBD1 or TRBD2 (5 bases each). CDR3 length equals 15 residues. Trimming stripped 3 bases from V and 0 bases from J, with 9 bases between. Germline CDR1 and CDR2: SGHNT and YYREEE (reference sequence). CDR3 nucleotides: TGTGCCAGCAGCTCGGGGACGGCGAACACCGGGGAGCTGTTTTTT. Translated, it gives CASSSGTANTGELFF.

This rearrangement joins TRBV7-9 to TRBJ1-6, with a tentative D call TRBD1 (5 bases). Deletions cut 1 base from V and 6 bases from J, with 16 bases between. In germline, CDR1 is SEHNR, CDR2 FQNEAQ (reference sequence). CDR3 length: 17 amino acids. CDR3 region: CASSLVAGAGSNSPLHF. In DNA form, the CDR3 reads TGTGCCAGCAGCTTAGTCGCCGGGGCGGGATCTAATTCACCCCTCCACTTT.

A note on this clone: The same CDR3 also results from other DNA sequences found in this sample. The chain's CDR3 is CSVGQGTYEQYF. In DNA, the CDR3 is TGCAGCGTTGGACAGGGAACCTACGAGCAGTACTTC. The chain links TRBV29-1 to TRBJ2-7; 7 nucleotides match TRBD1. Germline lookup yields CDR1 SQVTM and CDR2 ANQGSEA. This CDR3 has 12 amino acids. With 4 bases clipped from V and 2 bases from J, the junction kept 2 bases outside the gene matches.

CDR3 amino acids: CASSLVLAGHNEQFF. CDR3 DNA: TGTGCCAGCAGTTTAGTGCTAGCGGGACACAATGAGCAGTTCTTC. This chain connects TRBV27 to TRBJ2-1; 9 bases are shared with TRBD2. Germline V lookup: CDR1 MNHEY, CDR2 SMNVEV (reference sequence). The CDR3 has 15 amino acids. After removal of 2 bases from V and 5 bases from J, the junction contained 4 bases not matched to a gene.

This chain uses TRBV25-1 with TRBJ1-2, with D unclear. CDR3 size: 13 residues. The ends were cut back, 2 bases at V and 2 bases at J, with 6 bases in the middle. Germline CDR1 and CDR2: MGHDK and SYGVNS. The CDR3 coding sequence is TGTGCCAGCAGTGAAGGGTTCAACTATGGCTACACCTTC. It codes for CASSEGFNYGYTF.

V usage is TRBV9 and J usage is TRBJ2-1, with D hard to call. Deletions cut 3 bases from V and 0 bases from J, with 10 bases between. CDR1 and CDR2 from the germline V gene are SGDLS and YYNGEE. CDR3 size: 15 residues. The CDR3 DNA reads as TGTGCCAGCAGCGCCACAGCCCCCTCCTACAATGAGCAGTTCTTC. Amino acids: CASSATAPSYNEQFF.

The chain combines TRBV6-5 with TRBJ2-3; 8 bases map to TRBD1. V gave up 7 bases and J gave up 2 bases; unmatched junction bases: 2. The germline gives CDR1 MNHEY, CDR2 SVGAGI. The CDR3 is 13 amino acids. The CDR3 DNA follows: TGTGCCAGCACCAGGGGGCCCACAGATACGCAGTATTTT. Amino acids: CASTRGPTDTQYF.

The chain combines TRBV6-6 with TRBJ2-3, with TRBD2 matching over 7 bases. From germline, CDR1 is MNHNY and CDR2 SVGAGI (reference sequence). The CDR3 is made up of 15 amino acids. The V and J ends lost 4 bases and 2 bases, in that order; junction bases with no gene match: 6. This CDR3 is CASSSGGRNTDTQYF. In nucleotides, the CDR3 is TGTGCCAGCAGTTCAGGCGGGAGAAACACAGATACGCAGTATTTT.

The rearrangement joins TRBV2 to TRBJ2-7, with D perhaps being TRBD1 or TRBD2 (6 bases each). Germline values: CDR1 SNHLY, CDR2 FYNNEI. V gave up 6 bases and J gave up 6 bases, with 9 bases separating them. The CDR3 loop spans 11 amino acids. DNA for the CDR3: TGTGCCAGCAGGGAGGGGGGCGAGCAGTACTTC. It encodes CASREGGEQYF.

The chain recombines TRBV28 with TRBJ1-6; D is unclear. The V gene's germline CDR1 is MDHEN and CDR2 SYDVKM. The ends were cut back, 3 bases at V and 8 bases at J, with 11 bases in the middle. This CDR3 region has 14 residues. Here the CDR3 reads CASSFRQADSPLHF. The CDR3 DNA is TGTGCCAGCAGTTTTCGTCAGGCGGATTCACCCCTCCACTTT.

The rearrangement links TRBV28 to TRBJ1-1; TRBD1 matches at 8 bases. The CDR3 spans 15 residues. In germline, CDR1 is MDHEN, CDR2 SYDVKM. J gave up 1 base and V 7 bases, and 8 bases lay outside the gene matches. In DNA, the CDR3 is TGTGCCAGCACGACAGGGGAAGGGCGGAACACTGAAGCTTTCTTT. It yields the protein CASTTGEGRNTEAFF.